Below, one TCR beta chain is given with its context. Its specificity is unknown. Generated by immunoSEQ multiplex PCR, the TCRdb table keeps only in-frame clones and is missing some. In the table there are some 610 clones, approximately 80% of which are singletons. Trimming removed 4 bases from V and 5 bases from J, with 12 bases in between. From germline, CDR1 is LGHNA and CDR2 YSLEER. The CDR3 has 13 amino acids. Tumor samples were obtained before definitive surgery or chemotherapy. This sample is drawn from a study of high-grade serous ovarian cancer treatment subgroups. Overall study results and limits: Without spatial data, bulk sequencing limits insight into HGSC tumor diversity. Clonal relatedness tracked neoantigen level, and by trend copy number and mutation load.

The chain joins TRBV4-3 to TRBJ2-7; TRBD1 is a possible D gene (6 bases). Material: tumor tissue. The receptor was derived from a human donor with high-grade serous ovarian cancer. The CDR3 nucleotides read TGCGCCAGCAGCCCGATCAGGGGCGACGAGCAGTACTTC. Its translation is CASSPIRGDEQYF.